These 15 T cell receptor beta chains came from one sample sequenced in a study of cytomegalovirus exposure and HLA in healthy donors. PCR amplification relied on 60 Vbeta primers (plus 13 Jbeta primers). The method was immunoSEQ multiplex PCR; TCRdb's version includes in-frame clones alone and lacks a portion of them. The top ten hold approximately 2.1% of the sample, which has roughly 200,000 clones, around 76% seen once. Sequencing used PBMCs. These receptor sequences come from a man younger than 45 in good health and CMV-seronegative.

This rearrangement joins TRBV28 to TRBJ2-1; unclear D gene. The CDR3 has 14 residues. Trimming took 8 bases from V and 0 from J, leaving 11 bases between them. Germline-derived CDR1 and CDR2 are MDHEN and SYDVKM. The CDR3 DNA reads TGTGCCAGCCCTCCCAGCGCCTCCTACAATGAGCAGTTCTTC. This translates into CASPPSASYNEQFF.

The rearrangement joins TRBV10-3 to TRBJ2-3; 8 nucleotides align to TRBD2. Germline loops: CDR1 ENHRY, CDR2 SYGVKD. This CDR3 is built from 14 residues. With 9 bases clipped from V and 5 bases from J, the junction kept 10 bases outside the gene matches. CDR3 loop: CAISAGATRDTQYF. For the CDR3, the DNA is TGTGCCATTTCAGCGGGAGCAACAAGAGATACGCAGTATTTT.

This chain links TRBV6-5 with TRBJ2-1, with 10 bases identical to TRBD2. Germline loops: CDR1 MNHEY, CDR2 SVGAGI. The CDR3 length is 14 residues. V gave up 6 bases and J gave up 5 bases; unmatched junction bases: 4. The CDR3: CASRRTSGNNEQFF. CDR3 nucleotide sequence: TGTGCCAGCAGACGGACTAGCGGTAACAATGAGCAGTTCTTC.

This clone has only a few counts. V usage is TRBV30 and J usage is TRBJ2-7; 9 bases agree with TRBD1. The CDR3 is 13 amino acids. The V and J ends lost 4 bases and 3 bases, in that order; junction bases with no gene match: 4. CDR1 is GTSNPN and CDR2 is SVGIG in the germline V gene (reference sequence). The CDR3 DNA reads TGTGCCTGGAAATGGGACAGGGACTACGAGCAGTACTTC. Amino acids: CAWKWDRDYEQYF.

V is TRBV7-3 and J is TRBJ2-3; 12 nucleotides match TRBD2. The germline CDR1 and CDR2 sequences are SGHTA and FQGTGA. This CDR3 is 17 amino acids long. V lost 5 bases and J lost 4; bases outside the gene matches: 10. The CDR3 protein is CASSPRLAGGFPDTQYF. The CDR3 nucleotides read TGTGCCAGCAGCCCACGCCTAGCGGGAGGGTTTCCAGATACGCAGTATTTT.

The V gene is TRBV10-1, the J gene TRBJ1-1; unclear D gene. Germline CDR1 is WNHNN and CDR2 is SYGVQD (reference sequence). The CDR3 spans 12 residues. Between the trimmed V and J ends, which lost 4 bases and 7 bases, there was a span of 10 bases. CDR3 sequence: CASSAGGSEAFF. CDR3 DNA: TGCGCCAGCAGTGCCGGCGGGAGTGAAGCTTTCTTT.

CDR3 sequence: CSVVAGSYNEQFF. DNA for the CDR3: TGCAGCGTTGTGGCCGGGAGCTACAATGAGCAGTTCTTC. This chain uses TRBV29-1 with TRBJ2-1, with a weak D call TRBD2 (6 bases). Trimming took 4 bases from V and 3 from J, leaving 10 bases between them. The CDR3 extends over 13 amino acids. CDR1 is SQVTM, CDR2 ANQGSEA, per germline.

The CDR3 nucleotides are TGTGCCAGCAGTGAAGTGTTTATGAACACTGAAGCTTTCTTT. This translates into CASSEVFMNTEAFF. V usage is TRBV6-1 and J usage is TRBJ1-1; D not certain. This CDR3 region has 14 residues. The germline V and J ends were trimmed by 1 base and 0 bases, with 6 bases remaining between them. Germline CDR1 is MNHNS and CDR2 is SASEGT.

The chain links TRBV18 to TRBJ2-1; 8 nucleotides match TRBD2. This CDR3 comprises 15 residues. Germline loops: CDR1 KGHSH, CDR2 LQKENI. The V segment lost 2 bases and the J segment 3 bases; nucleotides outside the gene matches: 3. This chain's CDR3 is CASSPSAGGYNEQFF. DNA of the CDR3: TGTGCCAGCTCACCATCTGCGGGAGGCTACAATGAGCAGTTCTTC.

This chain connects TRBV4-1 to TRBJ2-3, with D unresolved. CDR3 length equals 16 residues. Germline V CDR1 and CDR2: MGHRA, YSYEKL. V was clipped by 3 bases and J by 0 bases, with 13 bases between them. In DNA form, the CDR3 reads TGCGCCAGCAGCCACCACAGAGACACTAGCACAGATACGCAGTATTTT. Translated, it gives CASSHHRDTSTDTQYF.

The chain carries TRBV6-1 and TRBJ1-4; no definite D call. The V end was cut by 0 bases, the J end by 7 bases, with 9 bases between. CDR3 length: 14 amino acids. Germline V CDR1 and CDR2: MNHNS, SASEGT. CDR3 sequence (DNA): TGTGCCAGCAGTGAAGCGTGGAGAGGTGAAAAACTGTTTTTT. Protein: CASSEAWRGEKLFF.

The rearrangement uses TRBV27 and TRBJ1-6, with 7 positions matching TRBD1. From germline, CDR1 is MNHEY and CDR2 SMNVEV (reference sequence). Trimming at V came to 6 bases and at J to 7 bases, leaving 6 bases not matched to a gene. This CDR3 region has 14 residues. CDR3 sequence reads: CASRFTGVNSPLHF. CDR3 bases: TGTGCCAGCAGATTCACAGGGGTCAATTCACCCCTCCACTTT.

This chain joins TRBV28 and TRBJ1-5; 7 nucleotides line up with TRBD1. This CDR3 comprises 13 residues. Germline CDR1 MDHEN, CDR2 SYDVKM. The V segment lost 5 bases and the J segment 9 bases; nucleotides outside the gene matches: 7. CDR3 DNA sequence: TGTGCCAGCAGTCCGACAGGGTCCCTGCCCCAGCATTTT. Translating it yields CASSPTGSLPQHF.

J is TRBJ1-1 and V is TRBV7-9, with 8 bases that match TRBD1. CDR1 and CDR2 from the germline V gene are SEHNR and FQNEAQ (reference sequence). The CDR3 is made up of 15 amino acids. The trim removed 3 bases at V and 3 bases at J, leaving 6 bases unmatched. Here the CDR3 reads CASSFRQGIDTEAFF. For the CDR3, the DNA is TGTGCCAGCAGCTTTAGACAGGGGATCGACACTGAAGCTTTCTTT.

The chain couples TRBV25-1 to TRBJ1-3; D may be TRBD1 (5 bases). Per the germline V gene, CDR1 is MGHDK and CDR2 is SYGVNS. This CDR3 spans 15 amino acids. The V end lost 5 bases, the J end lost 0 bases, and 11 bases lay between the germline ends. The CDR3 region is CASSPWRGSGNTIYF. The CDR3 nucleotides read TGTGCCAGCAGTCCTTGGAGGGGCTCTGGAAACACCATATATTTT.